The clone carrying this T cell receptor (beta chain) was seen only a few times. These gene names are mouse names. The read ends 4 residues shy of where the CDR3 ends; the end is completed using the germline J gene. The data originate from a study of CD8+ T cells in alopecia areata. cDNA reverse transcribed from extracted RNA served as the sequencing template. Profiling relied on immunoSEQ multiplex PCR, and the TCRdb table lists in-frame clones only, not all of them. The sample yields about 270,000 clones, without any singletons. The CDR3 totals 12 residues. Germline CDR1 is GKSSPN and CDR2 is SITVG. Separation of pooled cutaneous lymph node cells was by sorting with CD4, CD8alpha, NKG2D, NKG2ACE and other markers.

The sequence derives from a C3H/HeJ mouse with alopecia areata. For this mouse line, the MHC haplotype is H2-k. Specimen: CD4+ T cells sorted from a lymph node. The V and J genes are TRBV31 and TRBJ2-7, with 8 positions matching TRBD1. The chain's CDR3 is CAWTTGDDEQYF. The sequenced part of the CDR3 DNA is TGTGCCTGGACGACAGGGGATGAT.